The 18 T cell receptor beta chains in this list originate from one sample, sequenced in a study of T-cell reconstitution after alpha-beta-depleted transplantation in children. Researchers prepared the TCRbeta library using unique molecular identifiers, the study reports. TCRdb reanalysed the PCR reads using MiXCR and keeps one entry per CDR3 protein. The table shows about 260,000 distinct CDR3 sequences, with 8.2% occurring only once. The starting material was PBMCs, mostly from graft donor cells, obtained 180 days after TCRalphabeta/CD19-depleted stem cell transplant. These receptors originate from a male patient aged 5 to 17 who had a stem cell transplant for acute lymphoblastic leukemia, so the T cells may come from the graft donor.

This clonotype came up many times. V usage is TRBV7-6 and J usage is TRBJ2-1; 11 nucleotides align to TRBD2. The CDR3 is 16 amino acids. Per germline, CDR1 SGHVS and CDR2 FNYEAQ. V was pared by 6 bases and J by 4 bases, with 8 bases of the junction left unmatched. CDR3 region: CASSLGGLADYNEQFF. Written as DNA, the CDR3 is TGTGCCAGCAGTCTGGGGGGACTAGCGGATTACAATGAGCAGTTCTTC.

This clonotype was observed many times. J is TRBJ2-1 and V is TRBV10-3; 12 bases align to TRBD2. CDR1 and CDR2 (germline): ENHRY, SYGVKD. V lost 4 bases, J lost 7 bases, and 20 bases stayed unmatched. The CDR3 contains 20 residues. The CDR3 spells CAISAVGGLAGGPTDNEQFF. In nucleotides, the CDR3 is TGTGCCATCAGTGCCGTTGGCGGGCTAGCGGGGGGGCCGACAGATAATGAGCAGTTCTTC.

This clonotype was detected many times. A much bigger clone sits one base away, suggesting this may be a read error. This chain joins TRBV7-2 and TRBJ1-2; D may be TRBD1 (5 bases). Trimming removed 1 base at V and 6 bases at J, with 9 bases between. The CDR3 loop spans 13 amino acids. Per the germline V gene, CDR1 is SGHTA and CDR2 is FQGNSA. In DNA, the CDR3 is TGTGCCAGCAGCTTAGGGGCAGGGAATGGCTACACCTTC. It translates to CASSLGAGNGYTF. The complete variable domain, with remaining parts taken from reference TRBV7-2 and TRBJ1-2, reads GAGVSQSPSNKVTEKGKDVELRCDPISGHTALYWYRQSLGQGLEFLIYFQGNSAPDKSGLPSDRFSAERTGGSVSTLTIQRTQQEDSAVYLCASSLGAGNGYTFGSGTRLTVV.

At least ten counts were recorded for this clonotype. The rearrangement links TRBV29-1 to TRBJ2-7, with D unresolved. Germline CDR1 is SQVTM and CDR2 is ANQGSEA. This CDR3 spans 12 amino acids. With 0 bases removed from V and 10 bases from J, the gap between germline ends came to 13 bases. CDR3 DNA: TGCAGCGTTGAAGATCTTCTCGGGTTTCAGTACTTC. Translated, it gives CSVEDLLGFQYF.

The sample holds many counts of this clonotype. V and J are TRBV5-1 and TRBJ2-2; D is undetermined. This CDR3 comprises 13 residues. CDR1 SGHRS and CDR2 YFSETQ come from the germline V gene. With 3 bases removed from V and 1 base from J, the gap between germline ends came to 4 bases. The CDR3 bases are TGCGCCAGCAGCTCTGAGAACACCGGGGAGCTGTTTTTT. Protein product: CASSSENTGELFF. Complete variable domain (other parts from reference TRBV5-1 and TRBJ2-2): KAGVTQTPRYLIKTRGQQVTLSCSPISGHRSVSWYQQTPGQGLQFLFEYFSETQRNKGNFPGRFSGRQFSNSRSEMNVSTLELGDSALYLCASSSENTGELFFGEGSRLTVL.

This clonotype was observed many times. The chain recombines TRBV20-1 with TRBJ1-2; the D is unclear. Germline CDR1 DFQATT, CDR2 SNEGSKA (reference sequence). V gave up 1 base and J gave up 4 bases, with 7 bases separating them. The CDR3 has 12 amino acids. CDR3 protein: CSARALFYGYTF. CDR3 nucleotides: TGCAGTGCTAGAGCGTTATTCTATGGCTACACCTTC.

This clonotype was observed many times. The chain carries TRBV29-1 and TRBJ2-3; 10 bases map to TRBD2. J gave up 3 bases and V 5 bases, and 11 bases lay outside the gene matches. This CDR3 spans 16 amino acids. In germline, CDR1 is SQVTM, CDR2 ANQGSEA. This CDR3 is CSVFLAASGSTDTQYF. CDR3 in DNA: TGCAGCGTTTTTCTCGCGGCTAGCGGGAGTACAGATACGCAGTATTTT.

The sample holds many counts of this clonotype. This rearrangement joins TRBV18 to TRBJ2-4; tentatively, D is TRBD2 (6 bases). Trimming stripped 3 bases from V and 7 bases from J, with 16 bases between. CDR3 size: 15 residues. Germline V gene data show CDR1 as KGHSH and CDR2 as LQKENI. The CDR3 DNA reads as TGTGCCAGCTCACCCCCCAGCGGGCCAAAGAACATTCAGTACTTC. Its protein is CASSPPSGPKNIQYF.

This clonotype was detected ten times or more. The genes are TRBV21-1 and TRBJ2-6. TRBV21-1 is a recognized pseudogene. The CDR3 loop spans 16 amino acids. The CDR3 DNA reads TGTGCCAGCAGCAAAATGGCCAGCTCTGGGGCCAACGTCCTGACTTTC. Amino acids: CASSKMASSGANVLTF.

This clonotype has at least ten counts. The chain is built from TRBV7-9 and TRBJ2-1; 8 nucleotides agree with TRBD2. The germline V gene encodes CDR1 SEHNR and CDR2 FQNEAQ (reference sequence). This CDR3 has 15 amino acids. After removal of 1 base from V and 7 bases from J, the junction contained 6 bases not matched to a gene. The CDR3: CASSLEAGVSNEQFF. The CDR3 coding sequence is TGTGCCAGCAGCTTAGAAGCGGGAGTATCAAATGAGCAGTTCTTC.

Concerning this clonotype: This sequence may be a read error, since a much larger clone differs from it by one base. This sequence joins TRBV2 and TRBJ2-2; 7 bases fit TRBD2. Per germline, CDR1 SNHLY and CDR2 FYNNEI. This CDR3 contains 15 residues. This chain's CDR3 is CASSDIGLVSGDLFF. The DNA for the CDR3 is TGTGCCAGCAGTGACATAGGACTAGTGTCCGGGGACCTGTTTTTT.

This clonotype was detected ten times or more. This chain uses TRBV11-2 with TRBJ2-5; no definite D call. The CDR3 contains 16 residues. The V end lost 4 bases, the J end lost 2 bases, and 17 bases lay between the germline ends. The germline V gene encodes CDR1 SGHAT and CDR2 FQNNGV. The CDR3 protein is CASSSRTYFSQETQYF. The DNA of the CDR3 is TGTGCCAGCAGCTCTAGGACGTACTTTTCACAAGAGACCCAGTACTTC.

This clonotype was detected many times. The rearrangement links TRBV10-2 to TRBJ2-1; tentatively, D is TRBD2 (5 bases). The CDR3 is 12 amino acids. CDR1 is WSHSY and CDR2 is SAAADI in the germline V gene. V lost 7 bases, J lost 10 bases, and 14 bases lay in between. CDR3 in amino acids: CASMRLAEEQFF. The CDR3 bases are TGCGCCAGCATGCGGCTAGCAGAAGAGCAGTTCTTC.

This clonotype was counted ten times or more. This chain connects TRBV9 to TRBJ2-3, with 12 bases that match TRBD2. The CDR3 covers 19 residues. The V gene end was trimmed by 4 bases and the J gene end by 5 bases; junction bases not matched to a gene: 17. Germline V gene data show CDR1 as SGDLS and CDR2 as YYNGEE. The CDR3 is CASSSRGTSGSTGGDTQYF. As DNA, the CDR3 is TGTGCCAGCAGCTCACGCGGGACTAGCGGGTCAACCGGAGGAGATACGCAGTATTTT.

This clonotype was found many times. V and J are TRBV15 and TRBJ2-7; TRBD2 matches at 7 bases. Losses at the gene ends were 2 bases for V and 2 bases for J; bases not matched to a gene: 21. Germline lookup yields CDR1 LNHNV and CDR2 YYDKDF (reference sequence). This CDR3 spans 20 amino acids. The CDR3 DNA reads TGTGCCACCAGCAGACCAGAGGCCATGCGCCTAGCGGATCATCCCTACGAGCAGTACTTC. This translates into CATSRPEAMRLADHPYEQYF.

At least ten counts were recorded for this clonotype. The chain combines TRBV7-6 with TRBJ1-1; D is unresolved. The germline V gene has CDR1 SGHVS and CDR2 FNYEAQ. The length of the CDR3 is 13 residues. The V gene lost 5 bases and the J gene lost 0 bases, with 7 bases spanning the gap. The CDR3 sequence is CASSPSMNTEAFF. In nucleotides, the CDR3 is TGTGCCAGCAGCCCTTCTATGAACACTGAAGCTTTCTTT.

This clonotype was observed a few times. The J gene is TRBJ1-3, the V gene TRBV7-2; D is possibly TRBD1 (6 bases). V lost 5 bases and J lost 0, with 14 bases in between. This CDR3 spans 16 amino acids. In germline, CDR1 is SGHTA, CDR2 FQGNSA. This chain's CDR3 is CASSRDIWDSGNTIYF. CDR3 DNA sequence: TGTGCCAGCAGCCGGGACATCTGGGACTCTGGAAACACCATATATTTT.

This clonotype appeared many times. The chain uses TRBV20-1 and TRBJ2-7, with 8 bases fitting TRBD2. Germline loops: CDR1 DFQATT, CDR2 SNEGSKA (reference sequence). This CDR3 is 16 amino acids long. V shed 7 bases and J 0 bases; nucleotides not matched to a gene: 14. The CDR3 region has the DNA TGCAGTGTTAGCTTCCCAGCGGGGGCCTACTCCTACGAGCAGTACTTC. Protein product: CSVSFPAGAYSYEQYF.